This T cell receptor beta chain stems from a study of a mutant IDH1 vaccine in newly diagnosed glioma. Study-wide context: Scheduled for weeks 1, 3, 5, 7, 11, 15, 19 and 23, eight vaccinations were given to patients. Commencement of vaccination occurred 4-6 weeks following radiotherapy alone, or concurrently with temozolomide cycles.

About this clone itself: The antigen is not known.

The data were produced by immunoSEQ multiplex PCR, yet TCRdb's version contains in-frame clones alone and is incomplete. The sample includes tens of thousands of clones, 78% of them seen just once. The time point was: week 11, during vaccination. All doses held 300 ug of mutant IDH1 20-mer peptide, with topical imiquimod. General study results and limits: Across multiple MHC alleles, 90% to 95% of patients had vaccine-induced responses. Any relationship between pseudoprogression and changes in top peripheral T cell clonotypes seemed absent.

Trimming removed 2 bases from V and 2 bases from J, with 15 bases in between. This CDR3 has 17 residues. Germline loops: CDR1 LNHDA, CDR2 SQIVND (reference sequence). The chain uses TRBV19 and TRBJ1-4; D may be TRBD1 (5 bases). Source: PBMCs, taken from a glioma patient whose treatment included an IDH1 peptide vaccine. The sequence came from a young man with glioma. The CDR3 sequence: CASSINYGGDTNEKLFF. The CDR3 bases are TGTGCCAGTAGTATAAACTATGGAGGGGACACTAATGAAAAACTGTTTTTT.